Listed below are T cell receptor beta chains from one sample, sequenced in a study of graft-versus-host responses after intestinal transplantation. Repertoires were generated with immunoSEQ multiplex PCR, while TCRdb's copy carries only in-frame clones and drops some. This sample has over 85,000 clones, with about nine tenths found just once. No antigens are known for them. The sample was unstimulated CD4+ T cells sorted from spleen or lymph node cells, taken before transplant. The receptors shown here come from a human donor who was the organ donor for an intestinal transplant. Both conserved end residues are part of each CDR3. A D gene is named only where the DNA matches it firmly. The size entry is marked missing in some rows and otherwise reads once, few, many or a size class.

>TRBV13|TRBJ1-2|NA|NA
CASSFGGNYGYTF
TGTGCCAGCAGCTTCGGAGGGAACTATGGCTACACCTTC
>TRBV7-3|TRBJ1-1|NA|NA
CASSLTPGGGNTEAFF
TGTGCCAGCAGCTTAACCCCCGGGGGGGGGAACACTGAAGCTTTCTTT
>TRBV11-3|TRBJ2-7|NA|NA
CASSLAQGNYEQYF
TGTGCCAGCAGCTTAGCACAGGGTAACTACGAGCAGTACTTC
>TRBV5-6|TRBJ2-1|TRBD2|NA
CASRRSGGLYNEQFF
TGTGCCAGCAGGCGATCGGGGGGGCTATACAATGAGCAGTTCTTC
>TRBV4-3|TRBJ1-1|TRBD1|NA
CASSQQGATEAFF
TGCGCCAGCAGCCAACAGGGGGCCACTGAAGCTTTCTTT
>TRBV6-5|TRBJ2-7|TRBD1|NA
CASSRTGATYEQYF
TGTGCCAGCAGTCGGACAGGGGCAACCTACGAGCAGTACTTC
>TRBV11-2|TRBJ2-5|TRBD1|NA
CASSLRQGPPQETQYF
TGTGCCAGCAGCTTAAGACAGGGCCCCCCGCAAGAGACCCAGTACTTC
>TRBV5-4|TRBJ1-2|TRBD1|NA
CASSLSQGGNYGYTF
TGTGCCAGCAGCTTGTCACAGGGGGGAAACTATGGCTACACCTTC
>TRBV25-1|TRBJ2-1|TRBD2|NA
CASSDAPLAGIQNEQFF
TGTGCCAGCAGTGACGCCCCCCTAGCGGGGATCCAGAATGAGCAGTTCTTC
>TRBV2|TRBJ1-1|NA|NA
CASSAEGRTEAFF
TGTGCCAGCAGTGCGGAGGGGCGGACTGAAGCTTTCTTT
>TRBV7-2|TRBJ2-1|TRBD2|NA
CASSLGLVAGADGQFF
TGTGCCAGCAGCTTGGGACTGGTAGCGGGGGCTGATGGGCAGTTCTTC
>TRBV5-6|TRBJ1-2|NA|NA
CASSFGAGSYYGYTF
TGTGCCAGCAGCTTTGGGGCGGGAAGTTACTATGGCTACACCTTC
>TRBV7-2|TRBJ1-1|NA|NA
CASSLGEVPNTEAFF
TGTGCCAGCAGCTTAGGGGAGGTTCCTAACACTGAAGCTTTCTTT
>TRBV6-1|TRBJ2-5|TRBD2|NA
CASSPRTSGEETQYF
TGTGCCAGCAGTCCCCGGACTAGCGGGGAAGAGACCCAGTACTTC
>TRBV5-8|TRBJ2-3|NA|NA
CASPKTNRYTDTQYF
TGTGCCAGCCCGAAAACCAACCGCTACACAGATACGCAGTATTTT
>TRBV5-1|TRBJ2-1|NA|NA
CASGNLVAVEQFF
TGCGCCAGCGGAAATTTGGTAGCAGTTGAGCAGTTCTTC
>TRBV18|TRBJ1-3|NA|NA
CASSPLPEGSGNTIYF
TGTGCCAGCTCACCACTCCCTGAGGGCTCTGGAAACACCATATATTTT
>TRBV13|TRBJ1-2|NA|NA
CASSLVSNYGYTF
TGTGCCAGCAGCTTAGTCTCGAACTATGGCTACACCTTC
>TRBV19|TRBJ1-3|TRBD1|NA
CASMDRATGNTIYF
TGTGCCAGTATGGACAGGGCAACTGGAAACACCATATATTTT
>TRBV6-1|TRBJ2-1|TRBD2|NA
CASTPGGLQQFF
TGTGCCAGCACCCCGGGGGGTCTCCAGCAGTTCTTC
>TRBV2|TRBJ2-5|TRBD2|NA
CASTPAGETQYF
TGTGCCAGCACCCCAGCGGGGGAGACCCAGTACTTC
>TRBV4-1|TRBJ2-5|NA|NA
CASSRDRSETQYF
TGCGCCAGCAGCCGTGACAGGTCGGAGACCCAGTACTTC
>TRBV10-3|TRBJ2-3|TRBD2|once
CAISTGTSLGDTQYF
TGTGCCATCAGCACCGGGACTAGTCTTGGAGATACGCAGTATTTT
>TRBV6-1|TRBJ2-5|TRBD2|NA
CASGLAWETQYF
TGTGCCAGCGGACTAGCGTGGGAGACCCAGTACTTC
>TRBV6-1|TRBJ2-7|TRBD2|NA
CASITGGSAYEQYF
TGTGCCAGCATTACGGGGGGGTCGGCCTACGAGCAGTACTTC
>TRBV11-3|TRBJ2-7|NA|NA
CASSPSGRTYEQYF
TGTGCCAGCAGCCCCTCGGGGAGAACCTACGAGCAGTACTTC
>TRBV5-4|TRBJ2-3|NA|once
CASSIAGTASDTQYF
TGTGCCAGCAGCATCGCCGGGACTGCCTCGGACACGCAGTATTTT
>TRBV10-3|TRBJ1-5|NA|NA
CAIRNGTSNQPQHF
TGTGCCATCAGGAACGGGACATCCAATCAGCCCCAGCATTTT
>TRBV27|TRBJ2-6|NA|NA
CASSSLRASGANVLTF
TGTGCCAGCAGTTCACTTCGTGCCTCTGGGGCCAACGTCCTGACTTTC
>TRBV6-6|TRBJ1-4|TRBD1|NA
CASSSSLGQENEKLFF
TGTGCCAGCAGTTCGTCCCTGGGACAGGAGAATGAAAAACTGTTTTTT
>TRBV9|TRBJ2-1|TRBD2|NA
CASSVGSGGLNEQFF
TGTGCCAGCAGCGTAGGTAGCGGGGGGCTCAATGAGCAGTTCTTC
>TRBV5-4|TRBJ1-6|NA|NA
CASSSGQSSYNSPLHF
TGTGCCAGCAGCTCCGGACAGAGCTCCTATAATTCACCCCTCCACTTT
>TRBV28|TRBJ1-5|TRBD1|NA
CASSWGQGVVQPQHF
TGTGCCAGCAGTTGGGGACAGGGGGTCGTTCAGCCCCAGCATTTT
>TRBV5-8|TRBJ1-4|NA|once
CASSLGGRPTTAHEKLFF
TGTGCCAGCAGCTTGGGGGGCAGGCCCACCACTGCTCATGAAAAACTGTTTTTT
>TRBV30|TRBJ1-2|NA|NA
CAWSVQGLDYGYTF
TGTGCCTGGAGTGTACAGGGATTGGACTATGGCTACACCTTC
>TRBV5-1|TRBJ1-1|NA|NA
CASSLPGTSNTEAFF
TGCGCCAGCAGCTTGCCCGGGACTTCGAACACTGAAGCTTTCTTT
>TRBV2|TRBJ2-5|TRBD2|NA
CASSPILAGAGETQYF
TGTGCCAGCAGTCCTATACTAGCGGGGGCGGGGGAGACCCAGTACTTC
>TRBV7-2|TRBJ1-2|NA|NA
CASSFGPGIGGYTF
TGTGCCAGCAGCTTCGGTCCGGGTATTGGCGGCTACACCTTC
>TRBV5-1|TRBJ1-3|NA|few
CASSLEGHLSGNTIYF
TGCGCCAGCAGCCTGGAAGGACACCTCTCTGGAAACACCATATATTTT
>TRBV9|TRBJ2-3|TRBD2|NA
CASSARAGVTDTQYF
TGTGCCAGCAGCGCCAGAGCGGGGGTTACAGATACGCAGTATTTT
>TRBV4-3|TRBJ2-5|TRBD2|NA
CASSQGFRTSGGVKWETQYF
TGCGCCAGCAGCCAAGGTTTCAGGACTAGCGGGGGGGTTAAATGGGAGACCCAGTACTTC
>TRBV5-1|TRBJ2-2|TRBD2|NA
CASRPGLAFGELFF
TGCGCCAGCCGGCCGGGACTAGCGTTCGGGGAGCTGTTTTTT
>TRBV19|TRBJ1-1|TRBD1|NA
CASSSRTGGAFF
TGTGCCAGTAGTTCGAGGACAGGGGGAGCTTTCTTT
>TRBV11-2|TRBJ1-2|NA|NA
CASSLPHGQGSGYTF
TGTGCCAGCAGCTTACCGCATGGGCAGGGTAGCGGCTACACCTTC
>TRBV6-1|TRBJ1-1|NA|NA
CASSELGRDTEAFF
TGTGCCAGCAGTGAACTCGGCAGGGACACTGAAGCTTTCTTT
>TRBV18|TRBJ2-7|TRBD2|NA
CASSPAASGGAQSYEQYF
TGTGCCAGCTCACCGGCGGCTAGCGGGGGGGCGCAGTCCTACGAGCAGTACTTC